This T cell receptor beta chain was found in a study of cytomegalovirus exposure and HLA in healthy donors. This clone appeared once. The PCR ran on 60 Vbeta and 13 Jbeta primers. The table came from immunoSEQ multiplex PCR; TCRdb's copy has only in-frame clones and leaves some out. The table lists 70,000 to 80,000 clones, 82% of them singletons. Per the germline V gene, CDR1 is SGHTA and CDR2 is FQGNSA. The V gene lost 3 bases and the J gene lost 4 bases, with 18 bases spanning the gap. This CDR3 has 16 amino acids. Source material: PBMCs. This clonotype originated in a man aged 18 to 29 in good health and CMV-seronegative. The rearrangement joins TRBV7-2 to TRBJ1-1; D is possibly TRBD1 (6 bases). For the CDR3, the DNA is TGTGCCAGCAGCTTGAAGCCCTCAGGGGTGACCACTGAAGCTTTCTTT. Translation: CASSLKPSGVTTEAFF.